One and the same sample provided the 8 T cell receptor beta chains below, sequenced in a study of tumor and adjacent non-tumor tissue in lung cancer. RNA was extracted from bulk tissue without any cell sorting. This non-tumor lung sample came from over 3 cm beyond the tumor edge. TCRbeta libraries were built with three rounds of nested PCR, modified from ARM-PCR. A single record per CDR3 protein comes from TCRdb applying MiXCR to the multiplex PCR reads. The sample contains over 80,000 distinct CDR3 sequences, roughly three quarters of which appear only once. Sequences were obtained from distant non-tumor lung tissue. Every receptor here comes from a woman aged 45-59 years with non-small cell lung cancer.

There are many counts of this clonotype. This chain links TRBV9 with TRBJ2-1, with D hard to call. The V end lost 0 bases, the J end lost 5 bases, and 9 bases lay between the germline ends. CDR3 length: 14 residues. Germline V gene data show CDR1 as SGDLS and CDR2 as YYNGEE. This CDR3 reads CASSVDSWDNEQFF. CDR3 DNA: TGTGCCAGCAGCGTAGACTCCTGGGACAATGAGCAGTTCTTC.

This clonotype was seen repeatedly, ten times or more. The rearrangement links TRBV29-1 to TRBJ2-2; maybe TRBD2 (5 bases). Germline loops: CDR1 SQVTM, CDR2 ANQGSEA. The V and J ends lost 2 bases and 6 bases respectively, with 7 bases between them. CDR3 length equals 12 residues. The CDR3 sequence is CSVEIGAGELFF. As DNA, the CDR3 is TGCAGCGTTGAAATCGGGGCCGGGGAGCTGTTTTTT.

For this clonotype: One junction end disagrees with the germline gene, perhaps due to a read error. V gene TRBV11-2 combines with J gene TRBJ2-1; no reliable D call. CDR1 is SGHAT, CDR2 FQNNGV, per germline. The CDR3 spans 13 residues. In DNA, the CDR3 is TGTGTCAGCAGCTTGGAGAGCTTCAATGAGCAGTTCTTC. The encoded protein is CVSSLESFNEQFF.

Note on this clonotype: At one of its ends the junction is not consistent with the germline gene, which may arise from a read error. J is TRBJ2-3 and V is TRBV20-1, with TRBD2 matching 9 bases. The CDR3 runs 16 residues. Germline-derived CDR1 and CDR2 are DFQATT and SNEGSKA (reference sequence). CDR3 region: CSAGSILAGSTGTQYF. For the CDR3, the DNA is TGCAGTGCTGGATCCATCCTAGCGGGGAGCACAGGTACGCAGTATTTT.

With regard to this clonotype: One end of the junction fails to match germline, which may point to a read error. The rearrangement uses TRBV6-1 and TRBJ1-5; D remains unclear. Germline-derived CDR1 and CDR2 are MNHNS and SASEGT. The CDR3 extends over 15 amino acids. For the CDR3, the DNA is TGTGTCAGCAGTGAAGCGTACAGTCAATATCAGTCCCAGCGTTTT. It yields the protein CVSSEAYSQYQSQRF.

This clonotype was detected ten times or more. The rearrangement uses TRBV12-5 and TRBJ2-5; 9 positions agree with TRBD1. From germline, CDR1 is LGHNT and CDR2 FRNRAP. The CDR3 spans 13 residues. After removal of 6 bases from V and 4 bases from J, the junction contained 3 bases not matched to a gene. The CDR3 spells CASGQDRGETQYF. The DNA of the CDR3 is TGTGCTAGTGGCCAGGACAGGGGAGAGACCCAGTACTTC.

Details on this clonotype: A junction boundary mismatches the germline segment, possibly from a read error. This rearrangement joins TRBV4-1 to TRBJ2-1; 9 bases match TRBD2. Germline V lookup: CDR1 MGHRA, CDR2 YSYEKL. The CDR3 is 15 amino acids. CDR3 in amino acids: CASSQGLAGLNEHFF. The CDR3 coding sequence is TGCGCCAGCAGCCAAGGCCTAGCGGGACTAAATGAGCACTTCTTC.

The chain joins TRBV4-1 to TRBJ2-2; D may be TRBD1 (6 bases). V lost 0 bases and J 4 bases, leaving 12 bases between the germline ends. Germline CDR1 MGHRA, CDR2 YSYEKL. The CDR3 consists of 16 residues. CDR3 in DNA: TGCGCCAGCAGCCAAGAGCTAGGACAGAGCACCGGGGAGCTGTTTTTT. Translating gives CASSQELGQSTGELFF.